This T cell receptor (beta chain) is from a study of OX40 agonist ivuxolimab in advanced cancers. In the study overall: Enrolled patients in dose escalation had cancers that were hepatocellular carcinoma, melanoma, renal cell or head and neck cancer.

Regarding this clone: Its cognate antigen is unknown.

Study-level points and caveats: The work left the antigen specificity of expanded peripheral T cells undetermined. Patients with a partial response at 0.1-3.0 mg/kg had among the lowest clonal expansion. Clonal expansion was seen in CD4+ and CD8+ blood T cells by week 6 at 0.1 to 3.0 mg/kg.

The germline CDR1 and CDR2 sequences are LNHDA and SQIVND (reference sequence). The CDR3 is 15 residues long. Trimming pared 5 bases from V and 6 bases from J, leaving 17 bases between. TCRdb's copy holds only in-frame clones and misses some; the assay was immunoSEQ multiplex PCR. This repertoire shows around 79,000 clones, around 86% found once; its top ten account for 0.6% to 0.8%. The input for sequencing was CD4+ or CD8+ T cells sorted from blood, taken in a trial of the OX40 agonist ivuxolimab. V is TRBV19 and J is TRBJ1-5, with TRBD1 as a possible D gene (6 bases). This receptor was taken from an adult with an advanced solid tumor such as melanoma, head and neck, liver or kidney cancer. Written as DNA, the CDR3 is TGTGCCAGTAGTCCATTGGGACAATTGGGTCAGCCCCAGCATTTT. Translated, it gives CASSPLGQLGQPQHF.